This paragraph reports one T cell receptor beta chain. The sample belongs to a study of blood T cell repertoires in COVID-19. In the study's own analysis: Amplification from reference gene primers served as the basis for estimated nucleated cell counts. This table comes from immunoSEQ multiplex PCR, and its TCRdb copy is limited to in-frame clones, with some not included. Clone size and V and J calls were adopted from that table, with D and trimming inferred from the DNA. Of 200,000 to 250,000 clones listed, more than 75% were seen once; the top ten hold 2% to 2.5%. V dropped 5 bases and J dropped 1 base, with 8 bases sitting between them. The CDR3 is made up of 14 amino acids. Germline loops: CDR1 KGHDR, CDR2 SFDVKD. Participants' own reports of clinical history determined their cohort assignment.

The receptor comes from a woman aged 45 to 65 who had recovered from COVID-19. The source material was PBMCs or T cells enriched from blood (not recorded which). This chain links TRBV24-1 with TRBJ1-3; D gene uncertain. The CDR3 DNA is TGTGCCACCAGTGGTGGCGGTTCTGGAAACACCATATATTTT. Protein product: CATSGGGSGNTIYF.